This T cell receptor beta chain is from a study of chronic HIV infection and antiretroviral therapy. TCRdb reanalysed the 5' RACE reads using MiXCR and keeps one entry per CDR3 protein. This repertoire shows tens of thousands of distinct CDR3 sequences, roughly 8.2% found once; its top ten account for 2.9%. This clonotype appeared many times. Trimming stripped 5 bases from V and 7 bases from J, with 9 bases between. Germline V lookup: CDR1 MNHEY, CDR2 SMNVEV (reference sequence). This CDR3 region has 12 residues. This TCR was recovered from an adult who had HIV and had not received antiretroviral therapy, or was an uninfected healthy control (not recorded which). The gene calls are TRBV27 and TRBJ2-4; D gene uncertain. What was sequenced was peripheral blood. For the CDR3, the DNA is TGTGCCAGCAGTCCCCCAAAGAACATTCAGTACTTC. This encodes CASSPPKNIQYF.